One sample yielded the 31 T cell receptor beta chains listed below, sequenced in a study of Tregs in tolerant kidney transplant recipients. This table comes from immunoSEQ multiplex PCR, and its TCRdb copy is limited to in-frame clones, with some not included. The sample lists 90,000 to 120,000 clones, around 90% occurring once. The sequencing here drew on CD4+ T cells from blood, taken before the transplant. The receptors were gathered from a human donor who received a combined kidney and bone marrow transplant.

This clone was seen a single time. This chain uses TRBV7-8 with TRBJ2-7, with a weak D call TRBD1 (6 bases). CDR1 and CDR2 from the germline V gene are SGHVS and FQNEAQ. The ends were cut back, 2 bases at V and 3 bases at J, with 11 bases in the middle. The CDR3 totals 14 residues. CDR3 sequence: CASSLSTGNYEQYF. The CDR3 nucleotides are TGTGCCAGCAGCTTATCCACAGGGAACTACGAGCAGTACTTC. Full variable domain (remainder filled in from reference TRBV7-8 and TRBJ2-7): GAGVSQSPRYKVAKRGQDVALRCDPISGHVSLFWYQQALGQGPEFLTYFQNEAQLDKSGLPSDRFFAERPEGSVSTLKIQRTQQEDSAVYLCASSLSTGNYEQYFGPGTRLTVT.

The V gene is TRBV6-5, the J gene TRBJ1-4; D is undetermined. Per germline, CDR1 MNHEY and CDR2 SVGAGI. The V and J ends lost 6 bases and 0 bases respectively, with 11 bases between them. This CDR3 is built from 15 residues. CDR3 loop: CASRADEATNEKLFF. The CDR3 region has the DNA TGTGCCAGCAGAGCGGACGAGGCAACTAATGAAAAACTGTTTTTT.

This rearrangement joins TRBV5-4 to TRBJ2-2; tentative D call: TRBD1 (5 bases). Trimming took off 3 bases at V and 1 base at J, with 10 bases between the two ends. The CDR3 consists of 15 residues. Germline V gives CDR1 SGHNT, CDR2 YYREEE (reference sequence). In nucleotides, the CDR3 is TGTGCCAGCAGCTCCGACAGAAAGAACACCGGGGAGCTGTTTTTT. This gives the protein CASSSDRKNTGELFF.

This rearrangement joins TRBV6-5 to TRBJ2-1; 9 bases are shared with TRBD1. CDR1 is MNHEY and CDR2 is SVGAGI in the germline V gene. This CDR3 is built from 16 residues. J gave up 8 bases and V 4 bases, and 12 bases lay outside the gene matches. Here the CDR3 reads CASSSAGTGLSDEQFF. As DNA, the CDR3 is TGTGCCAGCAGTTCCGCCGGGACAGGGCTTAGTGATGAGCAGTTCTTC.

The chain combines TRBV28 with TRBJ2-7; TRBD2 agrees at 10 bases. Germline-derived CDR1 and CDR2 are MDHEN and SYDVKM. The CDR3 runs to 16 residues. Unmatched junction bases numbered 12, after V lost 7 bases and J lost 3 bases. This chain's CDR3 is CASTLGGLAGVYEQYF. DNA for the CDR3: TGTGCCAGCACCTTGGGAGGGCTAGCGGGAGTCTACGAGCAGTACTTC.

The rearrangement joins TRBV6-1 to TRBJ2-7, with a tentative D call TRBD1 (6 bases). The V gene's germline CDR1 is MNHNS and CDR2 SASEGT. The CDR3 has 15 amino acids. The ends were cut back, 2 bases at V and 1 base at J, with 12 bases in the middle. CDR3 DNA: TGTGCCAGCAGTGAACCCGGGGACATTTCCTACGAGCAGTACTTC. The encoded protein is CASSEPGDISYEQYF.

V gene TRBV11-3 combines with J gene TRBJ1-2; no reliable D call. V shed 5 bases and J shed 1 base, with 11 bases lying between them. The length of the CDR3 is 14 residues. CDR1 is SGHNT and CDR2 is YENEEA in the germline V gene. The CDR3 loop reads CASSAALVNYGYTF. The CDR3 DNA reads as TGTGCCAGCAGCGCGGCTCTAGTTAACTATGGCTACACCTTC.

This clone was counted a few times. V usage is TRBV29-1 and J usage is TRBJ1-2; D perhaps matches TRBD1 (6 bases). Germline values: CDR1 SQVTM, CDR2 ANQGSEA. This CDR3 has 13 amino acids. V lost 6 bases and J lost 4, with 15 bases in between. In DNA, the CDR3 is TGCAGCGTGTCCCCACAGGGCAGCTATGGCTACACCTTC. This translates into CSVSPQGSYGYTF.

This chain links TRBV6-5 with TRBJ1-1; D perhaps matches TRBD1 (5 bases). This CDR3 is 14 amino acids long. Germline V gene data show CDR1 as MNHEY and CDR2 as SVGAGI. Trimming cost V 6 bases and J 4 bases, with 15 bases left between them. The CDR3 reads CASSRPPGGTEAFF. Written as DNA, the CDR3 is TGTGCCAGCAGCCGTCCACCCGGGGGCACTGAAGCTTTCTTT.

The chain uses TRBV6-5 and TRBJ1-1; weak D call: TRBD1 (5 bases). Germline assignment: CDR1 MNHEY and CDR2 SVGAGI. This CDR3 has 13 residues. V was pared by 5 bases and J by 5 bases, with 12 bases between. CDR3 in DNA: TGTGCCAGCAGTACAACAGGAAAGACTGAAGCTTTCTTT. Its protein is CASSTTGKTEAFF.

This chain links TRBV2 with TRBJ1-1, with 7 bases fitting TRBD1. This CDR3 is built from 14 residues. The V and J ends lost 4 bases and 5 bases, in that order; junction bases with no gene match: 7. Germline V lookup: CDR1 SNHLY, CDR2 FYNNEI. The CDR3 region is CASSVDRPGTEAFF. The CDR3 region has the DNA TGTGCCAGCAGTGTGGACAGGCCTGGGACTGAAGCTTTCTTT.

This chain joins TRBV10-3 and TRBJ1-2; no reliable D call. Trimming removed 10 bases at V and 6 bases at J, with 12 bases between. CDR1 is ENHRY and CDR2 is SYGVKD in the germline V gene. CDR3 length: 11 residues. The CDR3 sequence is CATRDSDGYTF. The CDR3 DNA follows: TGTGCCACCCGGGATTCCGATGGCTACACCTTC.

The rearrangement joins TRBV18 to TRBJ1-2; 11 positions agree with TRBD1. The V gene end was trimmed by 6 bases and the J gene end by 4 bases; junction bases not matched to a gene: 4. The CDR3 is made up of 14 amino acids. CDR1 is KGHSH, CDR2 LQKENI, per germline. CDR3 region: CASSPGTGGYGYTF. CDR3 nucleotide sequence: TGTGCCAGCTCTCCCGGGACAGGGGGCTATGGCTACACCTTC. The full variable domain, in which reference TRBV18 and TRBJ1-2 provide the parts outside the CDR3, is NAGVMQNPRHLVRRRGQEARLRCSPMKGHSHVYWYRQLPEEGLKFMVYLQKENIIDESGMPKERFSAEFPKEGPSILRIQQVVRGDSAAYFCASSPGTGGYGYTFGSGTRLTVV.

A remark on this clone: Other nucleotide sequences from this sample produce the same CDR3. In DNA form, the CDR3 reads TGTGCCAGCAGTTACGAGGCAGGGGGGTACGAGCAGTACTTC. Translated, it gives CASSYEAGGYEQYF. The V call is TRBV6-6, the J call TRBJ2-7, with D possibly matching TRBD1 (7 bases). Germline V gives CDR1 MNHNY, CDR2 SVGAGI (reference sequence). The CDR3 loop spans 14 amino acids. Deletions cut 2 bases from V and 4 bases from J, with 12 bases between.

The chain employs TRBV5-1 and TRBJ2-1; D is possibly TRBD2 (5 bases). Germline V gene data show CDR1 as SGHRS and CDR2 as YFSETQ. The CDR3 spans 13 residues. The ends were cut back, 1 base at V and 6 bases at J, with 8 bases in the middle. The chain's CDR3 is CASSLLEGNEQFF. CDR3 DNA: TGCGCCAGCAGCTTGTTAGAGGGCAATGAGCAGTTCTTC.

The chain is built from TRBV5-1 and TRBJ2-2; possibly TRBD2 for D (5 bases). There are 16 residues in the CDR3. With 0 bases removed from V and 1 base from J, the gap between germline ends came to 10 bases. Germline assignment: CDR1 SGHRS and CDR2 YFSETQ. The CDR3 here is CASSLAEGLNTGELFF. CDR3 DNA sequence: TGCGCCAGCAGCTTGGCCGAGGGATTGAACACCGGGGAGCTGTTTTTT.

In DNA form, the CDR3 reads TGTGCCAGCATTCGATTTCCGGGACAGGGTATCTCTGGGGCCAACGTCCTGACTTTC. Amino acid sequence: CASIRFPGQGISGANVLTF. The V and J genes are TRBV2 and TRBJ2-6; 9 bases are shared with TRBD1. The CDR3 contains 19 residues. V dropped 7 bases and J dropped 0; count of bases not matched to a gene: 13. CDR1 is SNHLY, CDR2 FYNNEI, per germline. Based on the CDR3 plus reference TRBV2 and TRBJ2-6, the full variable domain is EPEVTQTPSHQVTQMGQEVILRCVPISNHLYFYWYRQILGQKVEFLVSFYNNEISEKSEIFDDQFSVERPDGSNFTLKIRSTKLEDSAMYFCASIRFPGQGISGANVLTFGAGSRLTVL.

This sequence joins TRBV7-6 and TRBJ2-3, with 9 bases that match TRBD2. CDR3 length equals 15 residues. Germline V CDR1 and CDR2: SGHVS, FNYEAQ. The V and J ends lost 4 bases and 3 bases, in that order; junction bases with no gene match: 5. CDR3 coding DNA: TGTGCCAGCAGCTGGGGGACTAGCAGTACAGATACGCAGTATTTT. Translation gives CASSWGTSSTDTQYF.

The chain uses TRBV5-6 and TRBJ2-1, with 8 bases aligning to TRBD1. Unmatched junction bases numbered 12, after V lost 4 bases and J lost 6 bases. Germline CDR1 reads SGHDT; CDR2 reads YYEEEE. This CDR3 contains 16 residues. The CDR3: CASSPDRGTFRNEQFF. The CDR3 bases are TGTGCCAGCAGCCCCGACAGGGGCACCTTTCGCAATGAGCAGTTCTTC.

In its sample, this clone was seen once. The chain has TRBV4-2 and TRBJ1-2; the D gene is possibly TRBD1 (6 bases). Germline V lookup: CDR1 LGHNA, CDR2 YNFKEQ. This CDR3 has 17 residues. The germline V and J ends were trimmed by 0 bases and 5 bases, with 19 bases remaining between them. The DNA for the CDR3 is TGTGCCAGCAGCCAAGATTTGGTTGGGCAGGGGCTTTATGGCTACACCTTC. Amino acid sequence: CASSQDLVGQGLYGYTF.

The V gene is TRBV5-1, the J gene TRBJ1-2; 9 nucleotides align to TRBD1. Germline values: CDR1 SGHRS, CDR2 YFSETQ. The CDR3 consists of 15 residues. Trimming at V came to 6 bases and at J to 1 base, leaving 7 bases not matched to a gene. The CDR3 loop reads CASTITTGGNYGYTF. The DNA of the CDR3 is TGCGCCAGCACCATCACGACAGGGGGTAACTATGGCTACACCTTC.

The chain recombines TRBV5-1 with TRBJ2-5; TRBD2 aligns across 10 bases. Trimming cost V 4 bases and J 0 bases; bases outside gene matches: 6. Germline V gene lookup returns CDR1 SGHRS and CDR2 YFSETQ. This CDR3 has 16 amino acids. CDR3 amino acids: CASSPAGGPHQETQYF. DNA for the CDR3: TGCGCCAGCAGCCCAGCGGGGGGGCCCCACCAAGAGACCCAGTACTTC.

The J gene is TRBJ2-3, the V gene TRBV28, with D unresolved. Germline CDR1 reads MDHEN; CDR2 reads SYDVKM. CDR3 length equals 13 residues. Trimming stripped 6 bases from V and 0 bases from J, with 7 bases between. The CDR3: CASSTTSTDTQYF. The DNA of the CDR3 is TGTGCCAGCAGCACTACTAGCACAGATACGCAGTATTTT.

The chain joins TRBV6-6 to TRBJ1-1, with 7 bases that match TRBD1. Germline V lookup: CDR1 MNHNY, CDR2 SVGAGI (reference sequence). The V gene end was trimmed by 6 bases and the J gene end by 3 bases; junction bases not matched to a gene: 10. The CDR3 runs to 15 residues. The CDR3 is CASRTNRGPDTEAFF. As DNA, the CDR3 is TGTGCCAGCAGGACAAACAGGGGACCGGACACTGAAGCTTTCTTT.

This chain links TRBV7-2 with TRBJ2-1, with 14 nucleotides matching TRBD2. V was clipped by 5 bases and J by 8 bases; unmatched bases: 8. This CDR3 has 16 amino acids. CDR1 is SGHTA and CDR2 is FQGNSA in the germline V gene. CDR3 region: CASSPGTSGSWDEQFF. CDR3 DNA sequence: TGTGCCAGCAGCCCGGGGACTAGCGGGAGTTGGGATGAGCAGTTCTTC.

The genes are TRBV4-3 and TRBJ2-3; 10 bases agree with TRBD2. The CDR3 runs to 18 residues. The ends lost 5 bases at V and 1 base at J; junction bases unmatched: 12. CDR1 and CDR2 (germline): LGHNA, YSLEER. CDR3 amino acids: CASSKALAGIRGTDTQYF. CDR3 nucleotides: TGCGCCAGCAGCAAAGCACTAGCGGGGATTCGAGGCACAGATACGCAGTATTTT.

This clone was seen once. The chain employs TRBV27 and TRBJ1-5; TRBD1 aligns across 9 bases. The CDR3 runs to 17 residues. Germline CDR1 and CDR2: MNHEY and SMNVEV (reference sequence). V lost 5 bases to trimming and J lost 5 bases; unmatched junction nucleotides: 13. CDR3 in amino acids: CASSPHGTGGADQPQHF. DNA for the CDR3: TGTGCCAGCAGTCCCCACGGAACAGGGGGCGCGGATCAGCCCCAGCATTTT.

The chain is built from TRBV5-1 and TRBJ2-7; TRBD1 aligns across 7 bases. Per germline, CDR1 SGHRS and CDR2 YFSETQ. With 4 bases clipped from V and 6 bases from J, the junction kept 10 bases outside the gene matches. The CDR3 is made up of 14 amino acids. In nucleotides, the CDR3 is TGCGCCAGCAGCACCACCGGGACAGCCGGCGAGCAGTACTTC. Translated, it gives CASSTTGTAGEQYF.

The rearrangement uses TRBV23-1 and TRBJ1-5, with 10 bases that match TRBD1. TRBV23-1 is an ORF; its function is uncertain. This CDR3 region has 16 residues. V lost 6 bases to trimming and J lost 4 bases; unmatched junction nucleotides: 9. The CDR3 DNA follows: TGCGCCAGCAGCCGTATGGGACAGGGGCAGAATCAGCCCCAGCATTTT. As protein: CASSRMGQGQNQPQHF.

The rearrangement uses TRBV18 and TRBJ2-2; D perhaps matches TRBD1 (5 bases). The CDR3 covers 14 residues. Between the trimmed V and J ends, which lost 2 bases and 5 bases, there was a span of 9 bases. The germline gives CDR1 KGHSH, CDR2 LQKENI. The CDR3 sequence: CASSPYAGTGELFF. The CDR3 DNA reads TGTGCCAGCTCACCATATGCAGGGACCGGGGAGCTGTTTTTT. The whole variable domain, filled in from reference TRBV18 and TRBJ2-2, reads NAGVMQNPRHLVRRRGQEARLRCSPMKGHSHVYWYRQLPEEGLKFMVYLQKENIIDESGMPKERFSAEFPKEGPSILRIQQVVRGDSAAYFCASSPYAGTGELFFGEGSRLTVL.

This chain links TRBV6-4 with TRBJ2-2; D not resolved. Germline assignment: CDR1 MRHNA and CDR2 SNTAGT. The ends were cut back, 5 bases at V and 7 bases at J, with 17 bases in the middle. The CDR3 runs 15 residues. CDR3 residues: CASSPKPLPLGELFF. The CDR3 coding sequence is TGTGCCAGCAGTCCCAAGCCATTACCTCTCGGGGAGCTGTTTTTT.